Below, 14 T cell receptor beta chains from the same sample are listed, as sequenced in a study of cytomegalovirus exposure and HLA in healthy donors. Primers for the PCR totalled 60 Vbeta and 13 Jbeta. TCRdb's copy holds only in-frame clones and misses some; the assay was immunoSEQ multiplex PCR. The sample yields roughly 100,000 clones, 60% to 80% seen once. The source material was PBMCs. The receptors were gathered from a woman aged 60-75 years in good health and CMV-seropositive.

This chain uses TRBV27 with TRBJ2-5; 13 nucleotides agree with TRBD2. The J segment lost 5 bases and the V segment lost 10 bases, leaving 10 bases of the junction unmatched. The length of the CDR3 is 15 residues. Germline CDR1 and CDR2: MNHEY and SMNVEV (reference sequence). The CDR3 loop is CATQTSGRPWETQYF. DNA of the CDR3: TGTGCCACCCAGACTAGCGGGAGGCCGTGGGAGACCCAGTACTTC.

This rearrangement joins TRBV20-1 to TRBJ1-1; possibly TRBD1 for D (6 bases). Germline V CDR1 and CDR2: DFQATT, SNEGSKA (reference sequence). This CDR3 is 10 amino acids long. The CDR3: CSRGDTEAFF. DNA for the CDR3: TGCAGCAGGGGAGACACTGAAGCTTTCTTT.

The genes are TRBV5-4 and TRBJ2-2, with 8 positions matching TRBD2. Trimming cost V 4 bases and J 6 bases; bases outside gene matches: 8. This CDR3 has 15 residues. The germline CDR1 and CDR2 sequences are SGHNT and YYREEE (reference sequence). The CDR3 DNA reads as TGTGCCAGCAGCCTACAGGGACTAGTCCCCGGGGAGCTGTTTTTT. Translation gives CASSLQGLVPGELFF.

The chain uses TRBV28 and TRBJ2-7; 7 bases agree with TRBD1. CDR1 and CDR2 from the germline V gene are MDHEN and SYDVKM. This CDR3 region has 13 residues. Trimming took 3 bases from V and 3 from J; bases not matched to a gene: 2. CDR3 bases: TGTGCCAGCAGTTTCGGACAGGACTACGAGCAGTACTTC. Its protein product is CASSFGQDYEQYF.

Only a few counts were recorded for this clone. V and J are TRBV10-2 and TRBJ2-7; 9 bases match TRBD1. Per germline, CDR1 WSHSY and CDR2 SAAADI. This CDR3 comprises 13 residues. V shed 7 bases and J 1 base; nucleotides not matched to a gene: 2. The CDR3 DNA is TGCGCCAGCAAGGACAGGGGATCCTACGAGCAGTACTTC. Translated: CASKDRGSYEQYF.

The chain recombines TRBV28 with TRBJ1-2; a weak D match, TRBD1 (5 bases). The CDR3 is 14 residues long. Trimming removed 3 bases at V and 7 bases at J, with 15 bases between. CDR1 is MDHEN and CDR2 is SYDVKM in the germline V gene. This CDR3 reads CASSFQGASGGYTF. The CDR3 bases are TGTGCCAGCAGTTTTCAAGGGGCGTCGGGTGGCTACACCTTC.

This chain links TRBV15 with TRBJ2-3; D is unresolved. The CDR3 length is 15 residues. Between the trimmed V and J ends, which lost 0 bases and 4 bases, there was a span of 11 bases. Germline values: CDR1 LNHNV, CDR2 YYDKDF (reference sequence). Written as DNA, the CDR3 is TGTGCCACCAGCAGAGATCTGGGTAGCCCAGATACGCAGTATTTT. Encoded protein: CATSRDLGSPDTQYF.

This clone was observed a few times. CDR3 nucleotides: TGCGCCAGCAGCCACTTCGTACAGGGGTTCCGCTCGGGGGAGCTGTTTTTT. This sequence encodes CASSHFVQGFRSGELFF. V usage is TRBV4-1 and J usage is TRBJ2-2, with 7 bases fitting TRBD1. V gave up 3 bases and J gave up 8 bases; unmatched junction bases: 15. Germline CDR1 MGHRA, CDR2 YSYEKL. The CDR3 is 17 amino acids.

The V and J genes are TRBV7-2 and TRBJ2-7; 8 nucleotides match TRBD1. Germline lookup yields CDR1 SGHTA and CDR2 FQGNSA. The CDR3 length is 15 residues. V lost 5 bases, J lost 2 bases, and 8 bases stayed unmatched. The CDR3 coding sequence is TGTGCCAGCAGCCCCCGGGACAGGTTCGCCTACGAGCAGTACTTC. Its translation: CASSPRDRFAYEQYF.

The table lists this clone with a few counts. The V and J genes are TRBV5-1 and TRBJ1-1; the match to TRBD1 covers 7 bases. The germline gives CDR1 SGHRS, CDR2 YFSETQ. V dropped 1 base and J dropped 1; count of bases not matched to a gene: 4. This CDR3 spans 15 amino acids. CDR3 coding DNA: TGCGCCAGCAGCTTGAGTAGGGGGCCGAACACTGAAGCTTTCTTT. Its translation: CASSLSRGPNTEAFF.

J is TRBJ2-2 and V is TRBV10-3, with TRBD2 as a possible D gene (6 bases). The germline gives CDR1 ENHRY, CDR2 SYGVKD. Trimming left V 10 bases short and J 1 base short, with 10 bases between. The CDR3 totals 13 residues. CDR3 sequence: CANRDLNTGELFF. DNA for the CDR3: TGTGCCAACCGGGACTTGAACACCGGGGAGCTGTTTTTT.

V and J are TRBV11-3 and TRBJ2-2, with D possibly being TRBD2 (5 bases). CDR3 length: 15 amino acids. Trimming removed 5 bases from V and 2 bases from J, with 12 bases in between. Germline loops: CDR1 SGHNT, CDR2 YENEEA. The CDR3 loop is CASSATGKNTGELFF. The CDR3 DNA reads TGTGCCAGCAGCGCAACCGGGAAAAACACCGGGGAGCTGTTTTTT.

The gene calls are TRBV10-3 and TRBJ2-5; D gene uncertain. The J call may be in error: the DNA end matches TRBJ2-7 better. Germline CDR1 reads ENHRY; CDR2 reads SYGVKD. The CDR3 spans 12 residues. The CDR3 sequence is CACSGPRGEQYF. The CDR3 nucleotides are TGTGCCTGCTCGGGTCCAAGAGGCGAGCAGTACTTC.

This chain links TRBV10-3 with TRBJ2-3; TRBD1 agrees at 7 bases. The CDR3 spans 14 residues. V lost 7 bases and J lost 2; bases outside the gene matches: 6. The germline V gene encodes CDR1 ENHRY and CDR2 SYGVKD. CDR3 protein: CAIKLTGPTDTQYF. Here the CDR3 DNA reads TGTGCCATCAAACTGACAGGGCCCACAGATACGCAGTATTTT.